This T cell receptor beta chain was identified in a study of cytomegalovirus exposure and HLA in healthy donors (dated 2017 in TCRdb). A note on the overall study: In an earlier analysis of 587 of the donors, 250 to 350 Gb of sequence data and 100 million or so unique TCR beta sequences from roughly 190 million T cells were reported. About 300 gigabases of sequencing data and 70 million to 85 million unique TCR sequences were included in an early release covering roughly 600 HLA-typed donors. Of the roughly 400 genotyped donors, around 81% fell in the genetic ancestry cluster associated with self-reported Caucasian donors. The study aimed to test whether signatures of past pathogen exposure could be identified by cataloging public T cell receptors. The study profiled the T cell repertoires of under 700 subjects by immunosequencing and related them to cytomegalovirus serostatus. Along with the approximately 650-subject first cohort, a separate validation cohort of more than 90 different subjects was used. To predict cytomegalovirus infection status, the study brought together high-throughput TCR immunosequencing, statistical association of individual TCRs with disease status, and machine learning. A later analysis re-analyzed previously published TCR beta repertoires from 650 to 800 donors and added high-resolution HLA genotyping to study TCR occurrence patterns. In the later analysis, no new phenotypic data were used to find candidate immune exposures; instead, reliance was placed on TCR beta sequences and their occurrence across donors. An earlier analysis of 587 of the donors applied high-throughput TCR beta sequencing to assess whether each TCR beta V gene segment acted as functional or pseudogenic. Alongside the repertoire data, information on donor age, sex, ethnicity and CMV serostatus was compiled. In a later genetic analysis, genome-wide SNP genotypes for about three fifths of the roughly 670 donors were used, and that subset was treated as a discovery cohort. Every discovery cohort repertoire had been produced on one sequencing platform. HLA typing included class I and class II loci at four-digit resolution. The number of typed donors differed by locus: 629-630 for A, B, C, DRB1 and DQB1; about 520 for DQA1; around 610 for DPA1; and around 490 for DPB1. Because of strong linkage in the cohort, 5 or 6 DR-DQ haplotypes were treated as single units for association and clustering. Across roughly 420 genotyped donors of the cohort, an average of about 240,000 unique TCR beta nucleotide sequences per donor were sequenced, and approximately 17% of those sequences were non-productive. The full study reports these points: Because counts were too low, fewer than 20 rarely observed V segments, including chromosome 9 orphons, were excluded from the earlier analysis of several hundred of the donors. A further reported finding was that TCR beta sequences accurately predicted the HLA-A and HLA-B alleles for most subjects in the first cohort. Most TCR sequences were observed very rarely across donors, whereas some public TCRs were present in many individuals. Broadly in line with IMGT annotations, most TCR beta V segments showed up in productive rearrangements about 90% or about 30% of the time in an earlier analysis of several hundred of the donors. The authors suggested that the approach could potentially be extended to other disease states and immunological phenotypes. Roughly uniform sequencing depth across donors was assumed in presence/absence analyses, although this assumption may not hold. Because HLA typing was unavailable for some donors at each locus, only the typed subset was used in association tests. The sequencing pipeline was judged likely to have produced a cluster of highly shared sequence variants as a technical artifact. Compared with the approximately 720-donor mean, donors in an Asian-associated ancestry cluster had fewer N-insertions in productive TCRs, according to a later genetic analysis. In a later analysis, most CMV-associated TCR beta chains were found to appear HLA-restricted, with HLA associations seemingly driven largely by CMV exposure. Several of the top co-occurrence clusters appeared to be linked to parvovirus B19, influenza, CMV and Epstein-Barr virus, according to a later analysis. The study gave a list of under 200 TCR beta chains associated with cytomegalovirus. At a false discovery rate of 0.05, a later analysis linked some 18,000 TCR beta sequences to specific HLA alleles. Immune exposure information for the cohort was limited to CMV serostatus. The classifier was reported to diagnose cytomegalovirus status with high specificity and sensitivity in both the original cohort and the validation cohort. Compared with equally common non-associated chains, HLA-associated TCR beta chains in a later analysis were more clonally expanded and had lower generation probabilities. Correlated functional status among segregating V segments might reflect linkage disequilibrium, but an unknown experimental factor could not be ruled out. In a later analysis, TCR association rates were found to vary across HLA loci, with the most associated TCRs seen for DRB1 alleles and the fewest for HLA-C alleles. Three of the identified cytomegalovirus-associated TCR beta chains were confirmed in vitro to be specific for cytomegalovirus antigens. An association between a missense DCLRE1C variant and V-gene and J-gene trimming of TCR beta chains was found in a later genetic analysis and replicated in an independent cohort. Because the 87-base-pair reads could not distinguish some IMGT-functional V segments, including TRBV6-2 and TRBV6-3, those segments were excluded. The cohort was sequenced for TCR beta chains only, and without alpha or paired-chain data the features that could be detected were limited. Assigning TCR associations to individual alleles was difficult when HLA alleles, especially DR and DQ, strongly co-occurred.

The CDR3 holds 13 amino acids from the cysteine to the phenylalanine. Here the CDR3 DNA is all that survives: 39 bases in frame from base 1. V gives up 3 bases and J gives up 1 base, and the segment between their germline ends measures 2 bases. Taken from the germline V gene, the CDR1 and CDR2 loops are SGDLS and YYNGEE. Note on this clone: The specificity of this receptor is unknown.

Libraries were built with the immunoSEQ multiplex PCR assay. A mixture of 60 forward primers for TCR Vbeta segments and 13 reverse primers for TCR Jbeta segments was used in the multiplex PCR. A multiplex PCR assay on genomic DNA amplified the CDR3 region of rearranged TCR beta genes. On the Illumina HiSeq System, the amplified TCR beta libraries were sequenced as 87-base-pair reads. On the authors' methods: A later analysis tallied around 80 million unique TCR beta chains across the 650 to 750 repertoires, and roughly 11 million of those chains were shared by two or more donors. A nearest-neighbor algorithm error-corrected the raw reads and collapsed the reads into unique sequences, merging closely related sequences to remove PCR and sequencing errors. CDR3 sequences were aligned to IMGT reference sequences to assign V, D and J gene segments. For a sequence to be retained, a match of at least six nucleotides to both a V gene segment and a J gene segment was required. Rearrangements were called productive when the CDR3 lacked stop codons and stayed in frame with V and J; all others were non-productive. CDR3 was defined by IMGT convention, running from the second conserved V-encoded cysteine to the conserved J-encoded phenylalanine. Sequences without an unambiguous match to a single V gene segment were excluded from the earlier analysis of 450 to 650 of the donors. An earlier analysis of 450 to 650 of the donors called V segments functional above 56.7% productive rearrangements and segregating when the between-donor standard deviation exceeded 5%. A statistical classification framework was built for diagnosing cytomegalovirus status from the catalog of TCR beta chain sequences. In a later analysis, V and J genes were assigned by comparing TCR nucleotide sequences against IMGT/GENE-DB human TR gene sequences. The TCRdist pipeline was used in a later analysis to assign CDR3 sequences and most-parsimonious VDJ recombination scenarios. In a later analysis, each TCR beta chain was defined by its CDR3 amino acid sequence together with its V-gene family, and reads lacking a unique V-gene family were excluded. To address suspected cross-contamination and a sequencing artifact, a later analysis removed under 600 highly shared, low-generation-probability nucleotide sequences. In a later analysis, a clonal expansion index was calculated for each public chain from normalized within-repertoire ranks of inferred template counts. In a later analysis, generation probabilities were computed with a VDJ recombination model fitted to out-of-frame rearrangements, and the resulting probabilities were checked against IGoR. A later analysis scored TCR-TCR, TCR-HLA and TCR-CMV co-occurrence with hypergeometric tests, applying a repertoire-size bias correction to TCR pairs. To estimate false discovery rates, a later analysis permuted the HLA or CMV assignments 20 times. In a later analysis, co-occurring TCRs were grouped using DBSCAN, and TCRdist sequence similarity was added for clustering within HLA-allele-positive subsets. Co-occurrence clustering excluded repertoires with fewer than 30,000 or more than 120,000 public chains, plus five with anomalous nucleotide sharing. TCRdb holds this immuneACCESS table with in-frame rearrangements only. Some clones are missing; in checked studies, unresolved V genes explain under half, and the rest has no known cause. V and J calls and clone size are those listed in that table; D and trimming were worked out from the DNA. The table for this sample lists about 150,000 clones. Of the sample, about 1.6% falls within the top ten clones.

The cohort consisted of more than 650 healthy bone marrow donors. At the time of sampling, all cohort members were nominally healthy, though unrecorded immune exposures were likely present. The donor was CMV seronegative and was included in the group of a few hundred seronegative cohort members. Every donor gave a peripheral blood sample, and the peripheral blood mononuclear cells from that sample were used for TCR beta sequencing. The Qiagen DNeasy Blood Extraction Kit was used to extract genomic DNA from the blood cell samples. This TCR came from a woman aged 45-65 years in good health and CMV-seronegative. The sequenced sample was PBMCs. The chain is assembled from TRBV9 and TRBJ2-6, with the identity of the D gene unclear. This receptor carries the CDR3 CASSASGANVLTF. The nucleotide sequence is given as TGTGCCAGCAGCGCGTCTGGGGCCAACGTCCTGACTTTC.